Following are 20 T cell receptor beta chains from one sample sequenced in a study of blood T cell repertoires in COVID-19. Measured with immunoSEQ multiplex PCR; TCRdb has only the in-frame clones, and not every one. The sample shows roughly 150,000 clones, about 88% of them seen only once. The sample consisted of peripheral blood. These receptors all come from a man aged 45 to 65 who had recovered from COVID-19.

The gene calls are TRBV7-3 and TRBJ2-3, with D hard to call. V shed 5 bases and J shed 0 bases, with 3 bases lying between them. Germline assignment: CDR1 SGHTA and CDR2 FQGTGA. The CDR3 sequence is 12 residues long. The CDR3 nucleotides read TGTGCCAGCAGCCGTAGCACAGATACGCAGTATTTT. Amino acid sequence: CASSRSTDTQYF.

The chain combines TRBV25-1 with TRBJ2-7, with D tentatively TRBD2 (5 bases). This CDR3 has 15 amino acids. Germline loops: CDR1 MGHDK, CDR2 SYGVNS. Deletions cut 6 bases from V and 0 bases from J, with 15 bases between. The CDR3 DNA is TGTGCCAGCAGCAACCCCAAGGACTTCTCCTACGAGCAGTACTTC. Encoded protein: CASSNPKDFSYEQYF.

As concerns this clone: The junction shows a germline mismatch at one end, possibly a read error. Here the CDR3 reads CASNPTGVNEQFF. The CDR3 DNA follows: TGTGCTAGCAACCCGACAGGGGTGAATGAGCAGTTCTTC. The J gene is TRBJ2-1, the V gene TRBV7-8, with 8 bases that match TRBD1. This CDR3 region has 13 residues. The V gene's germline CDR1 is SGHVS and CDR2 FQNEAQ. The variable domain in full, with the rest retrieved from reference TRBV7-8 and TRBJ2-1, is GAGVSQSPRYKVAKRGQDVALRCDPISGHVSLFWYQQALGQGPEFLTYFQNEAQLDKSGLPSDRFFAERPEGSVSTLKIQRTQQEDSAVYLCASNPTGVNEQFFGPGTRLTVL.

This clone was counted once. The chain recombines TRBV5-1 with TRBJ2-7; the D gene is possibly TRBD2 (6 bases). Looked up from germline, CDR1 is SGHRS and CDR2 is YFSETQ. V was trimmed by 4 bases and J by 2 bases, leaving 10 bases between them. The CDR3 consists of 13 residues. The CDR3 reads CASSRTTAYEQYF. The DNA for the CDR3 is TGCGCCAGCAGCCGGACTACCGCCTACGAGCAGTACTTC.

This rearrangement joins TRBV7-2 to TRBJ1-1, with D tentatively TRBD1 (5 bases). Trimming pared 0 bases from V and 5 bases from J, leaving 7 bases between. CDR3 length: 13 residues. Germline V lookup: CDR1 SGHTA, CDR2 FQGNSA. CDR3 sequence reads: CASSLAQVTEAFF. CDR3 nucleotide sequence: TGTGCCAGCAGCTTAGCACAGGTTACTGAAGCTTTCTTT.

This chain links TRBV5-6 with TRBJ2-7; 10 bases are shared with TRBD2. This CDR3 region has 14 residues. CDR1 SGHDT and CDR2 YYEEEE come from the germline V gene. The V gene end was trimmed by 4 bases and the J gene end by 4 bases; junction bases not matched to a gene: 5. In DNA form, the CDR3 reads TGTGCCAGCAGCCTCGGACTAGCGGAATACGAGCAGTACTTC. Its translation: CASSLGLAEYEQYF.

This clone was recorded only once. The rearrangement uses TRBV5-6 and TRBJ1-5, with 7 nucleotides matching TRBD1. CDR1 is SGHDT and CDR2 is YYEEEE in the germline V gene. Trimming took 3 bases from V and 0 from J; bases not matched to a gene: 12. The CDR3 covers 18 residues. The CDR3 DNA reads TGTGCCAGCAGCTCAAGGGAGACAGGGAGGTTTAGCAATCAGCCCCAGCATTTT. Translated, it gives CASSSRETGRFSNQPQHF.

The chain uses TRBV5-1 and TRBJ2-2, with D tentatively TRBD1 (6 bases). CDR3 length: 13 amino acids. V was pared by 4 bases and J by 7 bases, with 11 bases between. Germline V CDR1 and CDR2: SGHRS, YFSETQ. The CDR3 protein is CASSRAGDGELFF. CDR3 DNA sequence: TGCGCCAGCAGCAGGGCAGGGGACGGGGAGCTGTTTTTT.

This rearrangement joins TRBV7-3 to TRBJ1-1; no firm D call. In germline, CDR1 is SGHTA, CDR2 FQGTGA. The CDR3 contains 14 residues. Trimming pared 2 bases from V and 5 bases from J, leaving 12 bases between. The CDR3 DNA reads TGTGCCAGCAGCTTATGGGGAGGATCGACTGAAGCTTTCTTT. Residues: CASSLWGGSTEAFF.

The chain has TRBV3-1 (or the pseudogene TRBV3-2) and TRBJ2-7, with a possible D match to TRBD1 (5 bases). The CDR3 has 14 residues. CDR1 is LGHDT, CDR2 YNNKEL, per germline (reference sequence). V was clipped by 1 base and J by 6 bases, with 13 bases between them. CDR3 region: CASSQGTGSSEQYF. CDR3 nucleotides: TGTGCCAGCAGCCAAGGAACAGGTTCTAGCGAGCAGTACTTC.

The rearrangement uses TRBV10-1 and TRBJ2-3, with a possible D match to TRBD1 (6 bases). The CDR3 length is 15 residues. Germline loops: CDR1 WNHNN, CDR2 SYGVQD (reference sequence). The germline V and J ends were trimmed by 4 bases and 7 bases, with 18 bases remaining between them. In nucleotides, the CDR3 is TGCGCCAGCAGTGGGACCGGGACAAGAGGCAATACGCAGTATTTT. Its translation is CASSGTGTRGNTQYF.

This rearrangement joins TRBV7-9 to TRBJ2-2; 7 bases are shared with TRBD1. V shed 4 bases, J shed 7 bases, and the junction held 12 bases outside the gene matches. The germline V gene has CDR1 SEHNR and CDR2 FQNEAQ (reference sequence). The CDR3 is 16 residues long. CDR3 loop: CASSSIRIQGHGELFF. CDR3 sequence (DNA): TGTGCCAGCAGCTCGATACGGATACAGGGGCACGGGGAGCTGTTTTTT.

The V gene is TRBV28, the J gene TRBJ2-7, with 7 bases lining up with TRBD1. The CDR3 sequence is 15 residues long. Germline CDR1 and CDR2: MDHEN and SYDVKM. Germline trimming cut 6 bases from V and 0 bases from J; bases unmatched to any gene: 8. CDR3 coding DNA: TGTGCCAGCAGCCGCCCGGGACAGAGCTCCTACGAGCAGTACTTC. Encoded protein: CASSRPGQSSYEQYF.

The chain uses TRBV10-1 and TRBJ2-7; D is unclear. Trimming cost V 10 bases and J 3 bases, with 22 bases left between them. The germline V gene encodes CDR1 WNHNN and CDR2 SYGVQD (reference sequence). This CDR3 region has 15 residues. In nucleotides, the CDR3 is TGCGCCACCCAAGACCGACACTCAAATTTCTACGAGCAGTACTTC. Protein: CATQDRHSNFYEQYF.

This rearrangement joins TRBV3-1 (or the pseudogene TRBV3-2) to TRBJ1-6; 10 nucleotides line up with TRBD1. The CDR3 runs to 14 residues. The V segment lost 8 bases and the J segment 10 bases; nucleotides outside the gene matches: 8. The germline CDR1 and CDR2 sequences are LGHDT and YNNKEL (reference sequence). CDR3 protein: CASGDRGQRSPLHF. The DNA for the CDR3 is TGTGCCAGCGGAGACAGGGGGCAACGGTCACCCCTCCACTTT.

This sequence joins TRBV9 and TRBJ2-3, with 8 nucleotides matching TRBD1. Germline assignment: CDR1 SGDLS and CDR2 YYNGEE. V shed 0 bases and J 7 bases; nucleotides not matched to a gene: 7. The CDR3 length is 15 residues. The CDR3 here is CASSVGPGQENTQYF. The CDR3 DNA is TGTGCCAGCAGCGTAGGGCCGGGACAGGAGAATACGCAGTATTTT.

V gene TRBV19 combines with J gene TRBJ2-7; 9 nucleotides match TRBD1. Germline CDR1 and CDR2: LNHDA and SQIVND (reference sequence). The V segment lost 6 bases and the J segment 3 bases; nucleotides outside the gene matches: 12. The CDR3 runs to 16 residues. The CDR3 protein is CASSLTPGTGHYEQYF. CDR3 nucleotide sequence: TGTGCCAGTAGCCTCACCCCCGGGACAGGGCACTACGAGCAGTACTTC.

This clone was seen only once. This chain connects TRBV29-1 to TRBJ2-3, with 7 bases matching TRBD1. The germline gives CDR1 SQVTM, CDR2 ANQGSEA. V dropped 3 bases and J dropped 5; count of bases not matched to a gene: 5. The CDR3 contains 13 residues. The chain's CDR3 is CSVERGQGDTQYF. The CDR3 nucleotides are TGCAGCGTTGAGAGGGGGCAAGGAGATACGCAGTATTTT.

In the case of this clone: Other DNA sequences in the same sample also yield this CDR3. The chain joins TRBV2 to TRBJ2-1; TRBD2 aligns across 12 bases. Looked up from germline, CDR1 is SNHLY and CDR2 is FYNNEI. J lost 7 bases, V lost 2 bases, and 3 bases had no gene match. This CDR3 comprises 15 residues. This CDR3 is CASSELAGGPNEQFF. The CDR3 DNA reads TGTGCCAGCAGTGAACTAGCGGGGGGGCCAAATGAGCAGTTCTTC.

J is TRBJ1-1 and V is TRBV6-1; tentatively, D is TRBD1 (6 bases). The CDR3 length is 14 residues. V was clipped by 2 bases and J by 4 bases, with 11 bases between them. Germline CDR1 reads MNHNS; CDR2 reads SASEGT. The CDR3 protein is CASSERVRGTEAFF. CDR3 nucleotides: TGTGCCAGCAGTGAACGTGTCAGGGGCACTGAAGCTTTCTTT.